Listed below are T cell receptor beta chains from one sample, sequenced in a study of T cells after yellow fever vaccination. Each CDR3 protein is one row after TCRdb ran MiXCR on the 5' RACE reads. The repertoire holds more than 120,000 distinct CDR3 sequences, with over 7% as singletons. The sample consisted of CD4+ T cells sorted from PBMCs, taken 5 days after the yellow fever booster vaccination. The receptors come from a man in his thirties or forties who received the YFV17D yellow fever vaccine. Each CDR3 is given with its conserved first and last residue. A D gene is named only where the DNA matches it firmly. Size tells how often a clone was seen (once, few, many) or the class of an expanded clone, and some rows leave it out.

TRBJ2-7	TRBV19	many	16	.	TGTGCCAGTTCAAAGGTGATCTCCGCCGGGAGTTACGAGCAGTACTTC	CASSKVISAGSYEQYF
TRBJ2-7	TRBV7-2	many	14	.	TGTGCCAGCAGCTCGGGGACCTCTCTCTACGAGCAGTACTTC	CASSSGTSLYEQYF
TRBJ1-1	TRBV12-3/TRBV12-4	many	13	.	TGTGCCAGCAGTTTGGCTGACTACACTGAAGCTTTCTTT	CASSLADYTEAFF
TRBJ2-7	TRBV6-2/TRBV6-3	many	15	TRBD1	TGTGCCAGCAGACGACAGGGGGATTTACCCTACGAGCAGTACTTC	CASRRQGDLPYEQYF
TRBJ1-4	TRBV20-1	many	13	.	TGCAGTGTCAGCCCGGGGCAGGGTGAAAAACTGTTTTTT	CSVSPGQGEKLFF
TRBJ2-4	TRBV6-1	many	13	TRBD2	TGTGCCAGCAGTGAAGAAGCGGGGGTCATTCAGTACTTC	CASSEEAGVIQYF
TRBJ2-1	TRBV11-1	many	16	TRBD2	TGTGCCAGCAGCTATGGGACTAGCGGGAGAAACAATGAGCAGTTCTTC	CASSYGTSGRNNEQFF
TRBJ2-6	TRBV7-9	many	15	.	TGTGCCAGCAGCTACCCCTCTAGAGGGGCCAACGTCCTGACTTTC	CASSYPSRGANVLTF
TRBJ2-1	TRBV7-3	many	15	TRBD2	TGTGCCAGCAGCGGGGGACTAGCGGGAATCGGTGAGCAGTTCTTC	CASSGGLAGIGEQFF
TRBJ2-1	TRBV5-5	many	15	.	TGTGCCAGCAGTGGCCCTGGGGGTAAATACAATGAGCAGTTCTTC	CASSGPGGKYNEQFF
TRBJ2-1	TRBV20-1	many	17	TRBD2	TGCAGTGCCGAAAGGACTAGCGGGAGGATGGTCTACAATGAGCAGTTCTTC	CSAERTSGRMVYNEQFF
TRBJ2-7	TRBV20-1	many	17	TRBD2	TGCAGTGCTATGGTAGACAGCGGGATAGTTGTGGGTTACGAGCAGTACTTC	CSAMVDSGIVVGYEQYF
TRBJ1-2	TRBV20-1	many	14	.	TGCAGTGCTAGACACTCTTCTGGGGCGGGAGGCTACACCTTC	CSARHSSGAGGYTF
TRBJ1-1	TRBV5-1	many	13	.	TGCGCCAGCAGCCTTATCGTGGGTACTGAAGCTTTCTTT	CASSLIVGTEAFF
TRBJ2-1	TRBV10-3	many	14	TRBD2	TGTGCCATCAGCGAGAGCGGGAGGGCCGGTGAGCAGTTCTTC	CAISESGRAGEQFF
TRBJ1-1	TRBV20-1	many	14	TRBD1	TGCAGTGCTTATAACAGGGGAAAGGTCAGTGAAGCTTTCTTT	CSAYNRGKVSEAFF
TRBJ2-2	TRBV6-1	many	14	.	TGTGCCAGCGTGAGGGGCAGGAACACCGGGGAGCTGTTTTTT	CASVRGRNTGELFF
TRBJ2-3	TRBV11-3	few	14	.	TGTGCCAGCAGCTTAGCGGGGCACACAGATACGCAGTATTTT	CASSLAGHTDTQYF
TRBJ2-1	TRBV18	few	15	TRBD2	TGTGCCAGCTCACTTGGACTAGCGGGAGTCAATGAGCAGTTCTTC	CASSLGLAGVNEQFF
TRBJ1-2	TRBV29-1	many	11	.	TGCAGCGTAGCATCTCTATATGGCTACACCTTC	CSVASLYGYTF
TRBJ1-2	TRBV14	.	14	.	TGTGCCAGCAGCAAGGCTATAAGAAATTATGGCTACACCTTC	CASSKAIRNYGYTF
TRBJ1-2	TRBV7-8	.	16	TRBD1	TGTGCCAGCAGCTTAACCTCAGAGGGGGCTAGGCTTGGCTACACCTTC	CASSLTSEGARLGYTF